This entry describes one T cell receptor beta chain. The antigen remains undetermined. The assay was immunoSEQ multiplex PCR, and TCRdb's table has in-frame clones only and misses some. The sample shows 70,000 or so clones, roughly 90% of them seen only once. The data belong to a study of T cell clones after liver transplantation. Study-wide background: Post-transplant blood was tracked for graft-donor-reactive T cell clones identified in a pre-transplant mixed lymphocyte reaction. Draws occurred before transplant, before withdrawal, and after complete or failed withdrawal.

The CDR3 consists of 13 residues. Germline values: CDR1 ENHRY, CDR2 SYGVKD. Germline trimming cut 8 bases from V and 5 bases from J; bases unmatched to any gene: 8. Points from the study as a whole: Donor-reactive sequences fell more than third party-reactive ones, suggesting partial deletion.

This receptor was taken from a human donor who received a liver transplant. The V and J genes are TRBV10-3 and TRBJ2-7; 8 nucleotides agree with TRBD1. The material was CD4+ T cells from blood, obtained before liver transplant. The DNA of the CDR3 is TGTGCCATCGCGCCGGACAGGGCCCACGAGCAGTACTTC. It is translated as CAIAPDRAHEQYF.